This passage covers 25 T cell receptor beta chains from one sample sequenced in a study of human T cells and chemical hapten exposure. The time point was: pre-sensitization, week 0. The treatment denotes: therapeutic diphenylcyclopropenone sensitization with weekly scalp DPC. TCRdb ran MiXCR on the RACE reads and lists one entry per CDR3 protein. This table has about 98,000 distinct CDR3 sequences, approximately 11% appearing once. The material was whole blood, obtained in connection with sensitization to the hapten diphenylcyclopropenone (DPC). These TCRs come from a woman aged 55 to 70 with alopecia areata. Some clones in this sample may be carry-over from other donors' samples.

This clonotype appeared many times. The chain carries TRBV20-1 and TRBJ2-1, with 8 bases matching TRBD2. The CDR3 sequence is 12 residues long. CDR1 DFQATT and CDR2 SNEGSKA come from the germline V gene (reference sequence). The V and J ends lost 5 bases and 4 bases, in that order; junction bases with no gene match: 1. The CDR3: CSAQREYNEQFF. CDR3 DNA sequence: TGCAGTGCTCAGCGGGAGTACAATGAGCAGTTCTTC.

This clonotype was found many times. The chain couples TRBV30 to TRBJ2-3; D remains unclear. The CDR3 sequence is 13 residues long. Germline CDR1 is GTSNPN and CDR2 is SVGIG (reference sequence). Trimming stripped 3 bases from V and 3 bases from J, with 10 bases between. The CDR3 region has the DNA TGTGCCTGGAGGCACCGCGGAACAGATACGCAGTATTTT. This codes for CAWRHRGTDTQYF.

V gene TRBV12-3 or TRBV12-4 combines with J gene TRBJ1-5; TRBD1 matches at 9 bases. The V gene end was trimmed by 4 bases and the J gene end by 6 bases; junction bases not matched to a gene: 4. This CDR3 has 14 amino acids. Here the CDR3 reads CASSSGQGRQPQHF. The CDR3 nucleotides read TGTGCCAGCAGTTCGGGACAGGGACGTCAGCCCCAGCATTTT.

This clonotype appeared many times. This chain joins TRBV18 and TRBJ2-1, with 7 bases aligning to TRBD2. The CDR3 runs to 16 residues. V dropped 3 bases and J dropped 5; count of bases not matched to a gene: 10. The germline CDR1 and CDR2 sequences are KGHSH and LQKENI. The CDR3: CASSPMSSGNNNEQFF. CDR3 sequence (DNA): TGTGCCAGCTCACCGATGTCTAGCGGCAATAACAATGAGCAGTTCTTC.

This clonotype was detected many times. The V gene is TRBV3-1, the J gene TRBJ2-1; D not resolved. CDR3 size: 13 residues. Germline CDR1 and CDR2: LGHDT and YNNKEL (reference sequence). Trimming took 2 bases from V and 7 from J, leaving 9 bases between them. This CDR3 reads CASSQHGQNEQFF. The CDR3 nucleotides are TGTGCCAGCAGCCAACACGGGCAGAATGAGCAGTTCTTC.

This clonotype was seen at least ten times. The chain has TRBV6-1 and TRBJ1-2; no definite D call. Deletions cut 5 bases from V and 1 base from J, with 11 bases between. The CDR3 extends over 14 amino acids. The germline gives CDR1 MNHNS, CDR2 SASEGT. The DNA for the CDR3 is TGTGCCAGCAGTCGCGAGGCTGATAACTATGGCTACACCTTC. Translation: CASSREADNYGYTF.

This clonotype was detected only a few times. The chain joins TRBV5-1 to TRBJ1-2; D may be TRBD1 (5 bases). The CDR3 has 19 residues. The V gene lost 0 bases and the J gene lost 5 bases, with 26 bases spanning the gap. CDR1 and CDR2 from the germline V gene are SGHRS and YFSETQ. CDR3 sequence reads: CASSLVSGGYLGSFYGYTF. The CDR3 DNA is TGCGCCAGCAGCTTGGTTAGCGGGGGATACCTGGGGAGCTTTTATGGCTACACCTTC.

This clonotype has ten or more counts. The J gene is TRBJ1-4, the V gene TRBV2; 7 bases are shared with TRBD1. CDR1 is SNHLY and CDR2 is FYNNEI in the germline V gene. Trimming took 0 bases from V and 8 from J; bases not matched to a gene: 6. The CDR3 has 15 residues. CDR3 nucleotides: TGTGCCAGCAGTGAAGCGACAGGGTCTCGGGAAAAACTGTTTTTT. Its protein is CASSEATGSREKLFF.

This chain connects TRBV6-1 to TRBJ2-1; tentative D call: TRBD1 (8 bases). CDR1 is MNHNS, CDR2 SASEGT, per germline. The CDR3 is 16 residues long. V was clipped by 3 bases and J by 5 bases, with 17 bases between them. The CDR3, as DNA: TGTGCCAGCAGTGACCGGGGGGCAGGGGGCAACAATGAGCAGTTCTTC. Protein sequence: CASSDRGAGGNNEQFF.

This chain uses TRBV9 with TRBJ2-7, with 10 bases lining up with TRBD2. This CDR3 is built from 15 residues. CDR1 SGDLS and CDR2 YYNGEE come from the germline V gene. The trim removed 1 base at V and 3 bases at J, leaving 4 bases unmatched. CDR3 region: CASSVSTSGVYEQYF. CDR3 DNA: TGTGCCAGCAGCGTAAGCACTAGCGGGGTCTACGAGCAGTACTTC.

This chain connects TRBV5-1 to TRBJ2-3; D ambiguous. The germline V gene has CDR1 SGHRS and CDR2 YFSETQ. Deletions cut 4 bases from V and 3 bases from J, with 9 bases between. The CDR3 totals 13 residues. This CDR3 reads CASSEIRTDTQYF. CDR3 DNA sequence: TGCGCCAGCAGCGAAATTCGTACAGATACGCAGTATTTT.

This clonotype has a count of ten or more. The chain has TRBV3-1 and TRBJ2-7; TRBD1 is a possible D gene (6 bases). Germline V gene sequence: CDR1 LGHDT, CDR2 YNNKEL (reference sequence). The CDR3 totals 14 residues. V shed 4 bases and J shed 2 bases, with 12 bases lying between them. This CDR3 reads CASSLRDTTYEQYF. For the CDR3, the DNA is TGTGCCAGCAGCCTCCGGGACACCACCTACGAGCAGTACTTC.

This clonotype was observed many times. The chain carries TRBV6-5 and TRBJ2-1, with 8 bases lining up with TRBD1. The CDR3 is 16 amino acids. V gave up 0 bases and J gave up 7 bases; unmatched junction bases: 8. Germline assignment: CDR1 MNHEY and CDR2 SVGAGI. In DNA, the CDR3 is TGTGCCAGCAGTTACTCGAGACAGGGGAATCGGAATGAGCAGTTCTTC. Protein product: CASSYSRQGNRNEQFF.

The CDR3 bases are TGCAGCGTCCCCGGTGGGGAGCAGGCAACTAATGAAAAACTGTTTTTT. Its translation is CSVPGGEQATNEKLFF. This chain joins TRBV29-1 and TRBJ1-4; D uncertain. Germline V gene lookup returns CDR1 SQVTM and CDR2 ANQGSEA. This CDR3 contains 16 residues. Trimming took off 6 bases at V and 0 bases at J, with 17 bases between the two ends.

This clonotype was counted at least ten times. The CDR3 sequence is CASSPTSDPRRAGAFF. CDR3 nucleotide sequence: TGTGCCAGCAGCCCGACGTCAGATCCGAGGAGGGCCGGAGCTTTCTTT. This chain joins TRBV7-2 and TRBJ1-1; D gene uncertain. The CDR3 is made up of 16 amino acids. CDR1 is SGHTA, CDR2 FQGNSA, per germline. The ends were cut back, 5 bases at V and 10 bases at J, with 26 bases in the middle.

The V gene is TRBV3-1, the J gene TRBJ2-3; tentatively, D is TRBD1 or TRBD2 (5 bases each). Germline loops: CDR1 LGHDT, CDR2 YNNKEL (reference sequence). Trimming left V 2 bases short and J 6 bases short, with 15 bases between. CDR3 size: 15 residues. The CDR3 protein is CASSQPGPVGDTQYF. The CDR3 nucleotides read TGTGCCAGCAGCCAACCGGGACCCGTCGGTGATACGCAGTATTTT.

This chain connects TRBV5-1 to TRBJ2-1; 9 nucleotides agree with TRBD2. Looked up from germline, CDR1 is SGHRS and CDR2 is YFSETQ. The CDR3 contains 17 residues. Trimming cost V 3 bases and J 5 bases; bases outside gene matches: 12. This CDR3 reads CASSSSPNSGGDNEQFF. The CDR3 DNA follows: TGCGCCAGCAGCTCGTCCCCCAATAGCGGGGGAGACAATGAGCAGTTCTTC.

The chain has TRBV14 and TRBJ2-6; possible D gene TRBD1, 6 bases. Germline CDR1 is SGHDN and CDR2 is FVKESK. Trimming removed 4 bases from V and 3 bases from J, with 10 bases in between. This CDR3 is built from 15 residues. CDR3: CASSPYRDGANVLTF. The CDR3 DNA follows: TGTGCCAGCAGCCCTTACAGGGATGGGGCCAACGTCCTGACTTTC.

This clonotype was seen ten or more times. The CDR3 DNA reads as TGTGCCAGCAGTTTCTACTCGGTGAACACTGAAGCTTTCTTT. Protein product: CASSFYSVNTEAFF. The chain combines TRBV12-3 or TRBV12-4 with TRBJ1-1; D ambiguous. The V and J ends lost 3 bases and 0 bases respectively, with 8 bases between them. CDR3 length equals 14 residues.

This clonotype showed up many times. The chain is built from TRBV5-1 and TRBJ1-1; D is ambiguous. Trimming shortened V by 0 bases and J by 5 bases, and 11 bases separated the two germline ends. This CDR3 is 14 amino acids long. Germline CDR1 and CDR2: SGHRS and YFSETQ. CDR3 DNA sequence: TGCGCCAGCAGCTTGGGACTAACCGGGACTGAAGCTTTCTTT. It encodes CASSLGLTGTEAFF.

The gene calls are TRBV5-6 and TRBJ1-3, with TRBD1 as a possible D gene (5 bases). Germline V gene sequence: CDR1 SGHDT, CDR2 YYEEEE. V lost 4 bases and J lost 5, with 19 bases in between. The CDR3 extends over 16 amino acids. The CDR3 DNA sequence: TGTGCCAGCAGCCCCCCGCGAGGGGAAAAGAGAAACACCATATATTTT. Protein product: CASSPPRGEKRNTIYF.

A few counts support this clonotype. The rearrangement uses TRBV20-1 and TRBJ1-2; no definite D call. CDR1 DFQATT and CDR2 SNEGSKA come from the germline V gene (reference sequence). V lost 3 bases and J 4 bases, leaving 9 bases between the germline ends. The CDR3 contains 12 residues. The CDR3 region is CSARIGSYGYTF. The CDR3 DNA sequence: TGCAGTGCTAGGATCGGATCCTATGGCTACACCTTC.

There are many counts of this clonotype. The gene calls are TRBV3-1 and TRBJ2-3, with 15 nucleotides matching TRBD2. The germline gives CDR1 LGHDT, CDR2 YNNKEL (reference sequence). This CDR3 has 22 residues. V gave up 0 bases and J gave up 1 base; unmatched junction bases: 14. Written as DNA, the CDR3 is TGTGCCAGCAGCCAAGATCTTTTCGGACTAGCGGGGGGGCCGGGTGGCACAGATACGCAGTATTTT. Translation: CASSQDLFGLAGGPGGTDTQYF.

The sample holds a few counts of this clonotype. For the CDR3, the DNA is TGTGCCAGCTCTAGGCAGTCCTACAATGAGCAGTTCTTC. This codes for CASSRQSYNEQFF. The J gene is TRBJ2-1, the V gene TRBV7-3; D not resolved. V was trimmed by 8 bases and J by 1 base, leaving 9 bases between them. Germline CDR1 reads SGHTA; CDR2 reads FQGTGA. The CDR3 extends over 13 amino acids.

This clonotype was recorded at least ten times. The J gene is TRBJ2-3, the V gene TRBV12-3 or TRBV12-4; unclear D gene. V was trimmed by 6 bases and J by 1 base, leaving 8 bases between them. CDR3 size: 13 residues. CDR3 loop: CASSLTGTDTQYF. The CDR3, as DNA: TGTGCCAGCAGCCTAACTGGCACAGATACGCAGTATTTT.